Here is one T cell receptor (beta chain) with its context. Its antigen is not yet known. Per-base qualities were not stored, and no clone one base away is much larger. The method was 5' RACE. Instrument on record: Illumina HiSeq 2500. The second PCR ran for roughly 7 to 11 cycles and used a J-beta primer mix along with a sample-barcoded 5' primer. A template-switch 5' adaptor carrying 12 random nucleotides introduced a unique molecular identifier onto each TCR beta cDNA molecule. Each sample yielded at least 3 million CDR3-containing paired-end reads. First-strand cDNA synthesis was performed from all RNA using the Mint cDNA synthesis kit, with priming by a TRBC-specific oligonucleotide. Following uracil-DNA glycosylase treatment, all cDNA underwent a first 18-cycle PCR with the universal primers M1SS and BC2_uni_R. The source study handled its data this way. For normalization, 1 million high-quality reads, each with a distinct molecular identifier, were randomly selected from each sample. Reads sharing molecular identifiers were discarded rather than binned into consensus sequences. MiTCR, with a Q25 quality threshold and the strictest error-elimination algorithm, was used for CDR3 identification, clonotype clustering and error correction. Lower-bound total TCR beta diversity was estimated with a nonparametric unseen species model using Euler transformation. The public reads were reprocessed in TCRdb via fastp at Q25 and MiXCR, keeping in-frame beta chains. Rows matching on CDR3 protein sequence are summarized as one entry with the most common DNA and genes. The V and J calls follow TCRdb's processing rather than the paper's. In all, the sample holds around 1.5 million distinct CDR3 sequences, and almost 60% of those were seen once. More than 6% of the sample rests with the top ten.

This record belongs to a study of blood T cells in healthy people across ages (dated by TCRdb to between 2015 and 2017). Study-level background: Template switching captured roughly one uniquely barcoded TCR beta cDNA molecule per two T cells in model experiments. For two donors (one aged 18 to 29 and one aged 80 or older), the study analyzed two additional independent replicas of 1 million unique cDNA reads from the same blood draw. Four age groups were formed from the donors: young (average approximately 15 years), middle-aged (roughly 38), aged (roughly 58) and long-lived (approximately 78). To avoid experimental bias, donors of different ages were spread randomly across the sequencing lanes. Age-related changes in TCR beta repertoire diversity were measured in the study by deep sequencing normalized with unique cDNA molecular identifiers.

CDR3 length: 16 amino acids, cysteine to phenylalanine. Only the CDR3 part of the read is kept: 48 bases, read in frame from the first base. Germline trimming amounts to 4 bases on V and 5 bases on J, with 12 as the count of junction bases outside the gene matches. For CDR1 and CDR2, the germline V gene lists MNHEY and SVGEGT. General conclusions and limits of the study: The percentage of naive T cells measured by flow cytometry correlated strongly with observed TCR beta diversity. Compared with the aged group, the long-lived group had more naive CD4+ T cells, fewer expanded clones and increased TCR diversity, a pattern suggesting age selection. Estimates of total diversity based on one million sequenced T cells were considered lower bounds and underestimates. As age increased, observed TCR beta diversity per million T cells dropped in a roughly linear way, and a significant reduction was already evident by age approximately 40. Because the CMV infection status of the donors was unknown, age-related changes in expanded clonotypes may potentially have been confounded. Bulk unsorted PBMC profiling prevented conclusive comparison of naive and antigen-experienced compartments.

The 39 donors, aged roughly 6 to 95 years, were systemically healthy Caucasian individuals from Russia. Roughly 11 milliliters of peripheral blood were drawn from each donor into EDTA-treated Vacutainer tubes. Ficoll-Paque density-gradient centrifugation was used to isolate PBMCs, with at least 6.5 million obtained per sample. Trizol reagent was used to extract total RNA from PBMCs, with at least 5.5 micrograms per sample. For every donor, flow cytometry on a PBMC aliquot measured the percentage of naive CD45RAhigh/CD27high T cells. Rearrangement joined TRBV6-2 or TRBV6-3 to TRBJ2-7; TRBD2 matches 9 bases in the middle. The TCR comes from a man between 18 and 29 years old in good health. Sequencing was done on a sample of blood. The nucleotide sequence reads TGTGCCAGCAGTTCCCTGGTGAGCGGGGGGAACCACGAGCAGTACTTC. This translates into CASSSLVSGGNHEQYF.